This is a list of T cell receptor beta chains from one sample in a study of shared clonotypes between healthy human individuals. The assay was immunoSEQ multiplex PCR, and TCRdb's table has in-frame clones only and misses some. The sample records 300,000 or so clones, 74% being singletons. The material sequenced was memory CD4+ T cells sorted from blood. The receptor source for this set is a man aged 25 to 40 in good health. Both conserved end residues are part of each CDR3. A D gene is named only where the DNA matches it firmly. Rows give clone size only sometimes, using once, few, many, or a class for an expanded clone.

clone size | D gene | CDR3 length | J gene | V gene | CDR3 DNA | CDR3 protein
once | . | 17 | TRBJ2-7 | TRBV5-5 | TGTGCCAGCAGATTGGCCCAAGAGAGGACCCTCTCCTACGAGCAGTACTTC | CASRLAQERTLSYEQYF
. | TRBD1 | 14 | TRBJ1-4 | TRBV2 | TGTGCCAGCAGTAAAGACAGGGAGAATGAAAAACTGTTTTTT | CASSKDRENEKLFF
few | . | 13 | TRBJ1-2 | TRBV6-1 | TGTGCCAGCACACTCTCCACTCCCTATGGCTACACCTTC | CASTLSTPYGYTF
. | . | 14 | TRBJ1-4 | TRBV9 | TGTGCCAGCAGCGTAGAGGTAACGGCTGAAAAACTGTTTTTT | CASSVEVTAEKLFF
once | . | 11 | TRBJ2-5 | TRBV19 | TGTGCCAGTAGTATTAGTGGGACCCAGTACTTC | CASSISGTQYF
few | . | 13 | TRBJ2-5 | TRBV30 | TGTGCCTGGAGTGTGGGAGTCGGAGAGACCCAGTACTTC | CAWSVGVGETQYF
. | TRBD2 | 15 | TRBJ2-3 | TRBV19 | TGTGCCAGTAGTGTGGGGGGACTAGTACCAGATACGCAGTATTTT | CASSVGGLVPDTQYF
. | . | 13 | TRBJ1-5 | TRBV19 | TGTGCCAGCTCCGGACAAAGCAATCAGCCCCAGCATTTT | CASSGQSNQPQHF
. | . | 14 | TRBJ1-6 | TRBV2 | TGTGCCAGCAGTGATGACAGGTGGAATTCACCCCTCCACTTT | CASSDDRWNSPLHF
. | TRBD1 | 15 | TRBJ1-5 | TRBV30 | TGTGCCTGGAGTCCTGGGACAGGCCCGGTTCAGCCCCAGCATTTT | CAWSPGTGPVQPQHF
. | . | 14 | TRBJ2-1 | TRBV2 | TGTGCCAGCAGTGTCAGCCTACTTTACAATGAGCAGTTCTTC | CASSVSLLYNEQFF
. | . | 14 | TRBJ1-2 | TRBV28 | TGTGCCAGCAGTTTGATGTCACAGATCTATGGCTACACCTTC | CASSLMSQIYGYTF
. | TRBD2 | 13 | TRBJ2-1 | TRBV4-1 | TGCGCCAGCAGCCAAGGAGCGGGGAATGAGCAGTTCTTC | CASSQGAGNEQFF
few | . | 13 | TRBJ2-7 | TRBV2 | TGTGCCAGCAGGTCGACTAGTTCTGCAGGGCAGTACTTC | CASRSTSSAGQYF
. | TRBD2 | 16 | TRBJ2-3 | TRBV2 | TGTGCCAGCAGAAATATACTAGCGGGGAGCACAGATACGCAGTATTTT | CASRNILAGSTDTQYF
. | TRBD2 | 14 | TRBJ2-1 | TRBV5-1 | TGCGCCAGCAGCTTGGAAACTAGCGGCAATGAGCAGTTCTTC | CASSLETSGNEQFF
few | . | 14 | TRBJ2-3 | TRBV27 | TGTGCCAGCAGTTTTCAGAGGGTGGGAGATACGCAGTATTTT | CASSFQRVGDTQYF
. | TRBD2 | 15 | TRBJ2-7 | TRBV7-2 | TGTGCCAGCAGCTTAATGGGAGGGGCCGTTCGCGAGCAGTACTTC | CASSLMGGAVREQYF
. | TRBD1 | 16 | TRBJ1-2 | TRBV10-2 | TGCGCCAGCAGCCTGACAGGGATAGGGGTTAACTATGGCTACACCTTC | CASSLTGIGVNYGYTF
. | TRBD2 | 16 | TRBJ2-5 | TRBV7-8 | TGTGCCAGCAGCTTATTACTAGCGGGAGTAAGGGAGACCCAGTACTTC | CASSLLLAGVRETQYF
. | . | 11 | TRBJ2-1 | TRBV20-1 | TGCAGTGCTAGAGATAAGGTCTTGGAGTTCTTC | CSARDKVLEFF
. | TRBD2 | 13 | TRBJ2-7 | TRBV28 | TGTGCCAGCAGTTTGGGACTAGCGGGCGAGCAGTACTTC | CASSLGLAGEQYF
few | . | 15 | TRBJ1-1 | TRBV6-1 | TGTGCCAGCAGTGAACGTAGGGTTGAGAACACTGAAGCTTTCTTT | CASSERRVENTEAFF
. | TRBD2 | 16 | TRBJ2-6 | TRBV2 | TGTGCCAGCAGAGGTAGCGGGAGGACTGGGGCCAACGTCCTGACTTTC | CASRGSGRTGANVLTF
. | . | 14 | TRBJ2-3 | TRBV7-2 | TGTGCCAGCAGCTTAGAATGGGGCTATGATACGCAGTATTTT | CASSLEWGYDTQYF
. | TRBD2 | 16 | TRBJ2-5 | TRBV7-9 | TGTGCCAGCAGCCCCGGGACTAGCGGGAGACCAGAGACCCAGTACTTC | CASSPGTSGRPETQYF
. | . | 15 | TRBJ1-2 | TRBV15 | TGTGCCACCCGTAGGTTGCGGCAGGGAGAACATGGCTACACCTTC | CATRRLRQGEHGYTF
once | . | 15 | TRBJ1-2 | TRBV5-1 | TGCGCCAGCAGCCCCTTGGGGAGTTTCGTGGAAGGCTACACCTTC | CASSPLGSFVEGYTF
. | . | 11 | TRBJ2-1 | TRBV19 | TGTGCCAGTAGTGAGGCCTCCAAGCAGTTCTTC | CASSEASKQFF
. | . | 11 | TRBJ1-2 | TRBV29-1 | TGCAGCGCTGATGGGGCCTCTGGCTACACCTTC | CSADGASGYTF
. | . | 15 | TRBJ2-1 | TRBV19 | TGTGCCAGTAGTACCAACAGCGGGTCCGGCTCTGAGCAGTTCTTC | CASSTNSGSGSEQFF
. | TRBD1 | 14 | TRBJ1-2 | TRBV7-2 | TGTGCCAGCACTCTGGACAGGGCTTCTAGGGGCTACACCTTC | CASTLDRASRGYTF